This T cell receptor (beta chain) was observed in a study of cytomegalovirus exposure and HLA in healthy donors. Regarding the study as a whole: Accounts indicate the classifier identified cytomegalovirus status with strong specificity and sensitivity. In a later analysis, first-cohort TCR clusters were found to tend to co-occur in the 95 to 150 validation repertoires.

The assay was immunoSEQ multiplex PCR, and TCRdb's table has in-frame clones only and misses some. Here the sample spans approximately 100,000 clones, under 95% being singletons. V lost 2 bases and J 3 bases, leaving 11 bases between the germline ends. The V gene's germline CDR1 is MRHNA and CDR2 SNTAGT. The CDR3 sequence is 15 residues long. Concerning this clone itself: As yet, its antigen is unknown.

The source of this sequence is a woman in her thirties in good health and CMV-seropositive. The sequenced sample was PBMCs. This chain joins TRBV6-4 and TRBJ2-1; D possibly corresponds to TRBD1 (5 bases). Here the CDR3 DNA reads TGTGCCAGCAGTGACGCAACAGGAGACTACAATGAGCAGTTCTTC. The encoded protein is CASSDATGDYNEQFF.